These 5 T cell receptor beta chains originate from one sample sequenced in a study of cytomegalovirus exposure and HLA in healthy donors. With 60 Vbeta and 13 Jbeta primers, the PCR was carried out. The assay was immunoSEQ multiplex PCR, and TCRdb's table has in-frame clones only and misses some. The table records approximately 100,000 clones, roughly 80% of them present only once. Specimen: PBMCs. The receptors come from a man between 60 and 75 years old in good health and CMV-seronegative.

About this clone itself: Its ends do not fully match the called genes, so a read error is possible. The chain recombines TRBV11-2 with TRBJ1-2; 8 bases fit TRBD1. In germline, CDR1 is SGHAT, CDR2 FQNNGV. CDR3 length: 13 residues. The CDR3 sequence: CASSPRTGQGLLF. For the CDR3, the DNA is TGTGCCAGCAGCCCGCGAACTGGACAGGGACTCCTCTTC.

The chain has TRBV11-2 and TRBJ1-2; D is uncertain. The CDR3 consists of 14 residues. Trimming removed 6 bases from V and 4 bases from J, with 15 bases in between. The germline V gene encodes CDR1 SGHAT and CDR2 FQNNGV. CDR3 in amino acids: CASRSLTGVYGYTF. In DNA form, the CDR3 reads TGTGCCAGCAGGTCCCTCACGGGAGTCTATGGCTACACCTTC. Together with reference TRBV11-2 and TRBJ1-2, the CDR3 gives the full variable domain: EAGVAQSPRYKIIEKRQSVAFWCNPISGHATLYWYQQILGQGPKLLIQFQNNGVVDDSQLPKDRFSAERLKGVDSTLKIQPAKLEDSAVYLCASRSLTGVYGYTFGSGTRLTVV.

This clone was seen a handful of times. The J gene is TRBJ1-2, the V gene TRBV7-2; D unresolved. V lost 3 bases and J lost 3, with 11 bases in between. The CDR3 is 14 amino acids. Germline-derived CDR1 and CDR2 are SGHTA and FQGNSA. The CDR3 DNA is TGTGCCAGCAGCTTTTATACAGCCGACTATGGCTACACCTTC. Its translation is CASSFYTADYGYTF.

CDR3 in DNA: TGTGCCAGCAGTTACTCCCCTAGCGGGGGTTTAGATACGCAGTATTTT. Protein: CASSYSPSGGLDTQYF. The rearrangement uses TRBV6-5 and TRBJ2-3, with 10 positions matching TRBD2. Germline V gene sequence: CDR1 MNHEY, CDR2 SVGAGI. This CDR3 is built from 16 residues. V dropped 0 bases and J dropped 5; count of bases not matched to a gene: 5.

A word on this clone: At one boundary the junction diverges from the germline segment, which might be a read error. The V call is TRBV4-3, the J call TRBJ2-3, with 13 bases that match TRBD2. Germline loops: CDR1 LGHNA, CDR2 YSLEER. This CDR3 contains 17 residues. In DNA form, the CDR3 reads TGCGCCAGCAGCGAAGAGGTACTAGCGGGGGGGCCAGATGCGCAGTATTTT. Translating gives CASSEEVLAGGPDAQYF.